This TCR beta chain appears in the sequencing data of a study of shared clonotypes between healthy human individuals. Study-wide points: The authors sampled blood alone, and tissue repertoires likely differ.

Germline loops: CDR1 SGHRS, CDR2 YFSETQ. V was pared by 0 bases and J by 5 bases, with 16 bases between. The CDR3 consists of 16 residues. Of note for this clone: Its antigen is unknown.

Only in-frame clones appear in the TCRdb table, and some are missing; sequencing was by immunoSEQ multiplex PCR. The data contain roughly 2.5 million clones, approximately 90% of them singletons. This sequence joins TRBV5-1 and TRBJ2-3, with a possible D match to TRBD2 (5 bases). This clonotype was sampled from a man younger than 35 in good health. The sample was naive CD4+ T cells sorted from blood. The subset is: CD45RA+ positively selected. The CDR3 loop reads CASSLGFGPAGDTQYF. CDR3 DNA sequence: TGCGCCAGCAGCTTGGGGTTCGGTCCCGCGGGAGATACGCAGTATTTT.